The 28 T cell receptor beta chains below come from one sample, sequenced in a study of T-cell memory formation after mild COVID-19. Each CDR3 protein gets one entry after TCRdb re-called the 5' RACE reads with MiXCR. The data hold approximately 250,000 distinct CDR3 sequences, with over 15% observed a single time. Material: PBMCs or a T cell subset sorted from them (not recorded which). The source is an adult woman who had mild COVID-19 (a few samples of this study predate the infection). Cell type and time point are not known.

The genes are TRBV15 and TRBJ1-2, with 8 bases that match TRBD1. Germline trimming cut 0 bases from V and 4 bases from J; bases unmatched to any gene: 4. Germline assignment: CDR1 LNHNV and CDR2 YYDKDF (reference sequence). This CDR3 region has 15 residues. The DNA for the CDR3 is TGTGCCACCAGCAGAGATCGGGGACAGGCCTATGGCTACACCTTC. Amino acids: CATSRDRGQAYGYTF.

The chain joins TRBV2 to TRBJ1-5, with D perhaps matching TRBD1 (5 bases). The CDR3 has 12 residues. Germline values: CDR1 SNHLY, CDR2 FYNNEI. Trimming removed 2 bases at V and 11 bases at J, with 10 bases between. The CDR3 loop reads CASSEWGSAQHF. In DNA form, the CDR3 reads TGTGCCAGCAGTGAATGGGGGTCGGCCCAGCATTTT.

This clonotype appeared many times. V usage is TRBV12-3 or TRBV12-4 and J usage is TRBJ2-7; TRBD2 aligns across 11 bases. With 2 bases clipped from V and 5 bases from J, the junction kept 5 bases outside the gene matches. CDR3 length equals 15 residues. The CDR3 here is CASSLPTSGSHEQYF. CDR3 bases: TGTGCCAGCAGTTTACCCACTAGCGGGAGCCACGAGCAGTACTTC.

There are many counts of this clonotype. The chain joins TRBV12-3 or TRBV12-4 to TRBJ2-3; 10 nucleotides align to TRBD2. The junction had 4 bases not matched to a gene; V was cut back by 4 bases and J by 3 bases. The CDR3 is 15 amino acids. The CDR3 loop reads CASSSTSGSTDTQYF. CDR3 bases: TGTGCCAGCAGTTCGACTAGCGGGTCGACAGATACGCAGTATTTT.

This clonotype was counted only a few times. The V gene is TRBV2, the J gene TRBJ2-2; 7 positions agree with TRBD1. The CDR3 is 16 residues long. The germline gives CDR1 SNHLY, CDR2 FYNNEI. V lost 6 bases and J lost 6; bases outside the gene matches: 13. For the CDR3, the DNA is TGTGCCAGCAGATTAACCGGGACAGTAAGAGCCGGGGAGCTGTTTTTT. Protein: CASRLTGTVRAGELFF.

Only a few counts were recorded for this clonotype. The genes are TRBV3-1 and TRBJ1-6; weak D call: TRBD1 (5 bases). There are 14 residues in the CDR3. Per the germline V gene, CDR1 is LGHDT and CDR2 is YNNKEL (reference sequence). With 1 base removed from V and 14 bases from J, the gap between germline ends came to 15 bases. CDR3 region: CASSQAAAGGSLHF. CDR3 DNA sequence: TGTGCCAGCAGCCAAGCCGCGGCCGGGGGTTCCCTCCACTTT.

The chain is built from TRBV20-1 and TRBJ2-3; D remains ambiguous. The CDR3 totals 16 residues. The ends were cut back, 0 bases at V and 0 bases at J, with 13 bases in the middle. Germline V gene data show CDR1 as DFQATT and CDR2 as SNEGSKA (reference sequence). The CDR3 bases are TGCAGTGCTAGAGATTTCCCCGGTTTTAGCACAGATACGCAGTATTTT. This sequence encodes CSARDFPGFSTDTQYF.

A note on this clonotype: This may be a read error, as it is one base from a much larger clone. CDR3 coding DNA: TGTGCCAGCAGTAGGACAGGGACCTATGGCTACACCTTC. Translation gives CASSRTGTYGYTF. V gene TRBV6-2 or TRBV6-3 combines with J gene TRBJ1-2; 8 nucleotides agree with TRBD1. The germline CDR1 and CDR2 sequences are MNHEY and SVGEGT. The CDR3 is 13 residues long. Trimming at V came to 5 bases and at J to 4 bases, leaving 3 bases not matched to a gene.

This clonotype came up a few times. V and J are TRBV6-5 and TRBJ2-3, with D tentatively TRBD1 (5 bases). The V gene lost 6 bases and the J gene lost 0 bases, with 16 bases spanning the gap. The CDR3 consists of 16 residues. Germline-derived CDR1 and CDR2 are MNHEY and SVGAGI. CDR3 residues: CASRITGALSTDTQYF. The DNA for the CDR3 is TGTGCCAGCAGAATTACAGGAGCCCTTAGCACAGATACGCAGTATTTT.

This clonotype was seen only a few times. This chain links TRBV20-1 with TRBJ2-5; 16 nucleotides align to TRBD2. From germline, CDR1 is DFQATT and CDR2 SNEGSKA (reference sequence). There are 17 residues in the CDR3. Trimming at V came to 1 base and at J to 4 bases, leaving 6 bases not matched to a gene. CDR3 amino acids: CSARALGLAGGPETQYF. CDR3 DNA: TGCAGTGCTAGAGCATTGGGACTAGCGGGGGGGCCAGAGACCCAGTACTTC.

The J gene is TRBJ2-3, the V gene TRBV28; 8 nucleotides agree with TRBD2. Looked up from germline, CDR1 is MDHEN and CDR2 is SYDVKM. The length of the CDR3 is 17 residues. Trimming at V came to 11 bases and at J to 4 bases, leaving 20 bases not matched to a gene. CDR3 amino acids: CASQNPASGSGPDTQYF. The CDR3 nucleotides are TGTGCCTCACAAAACCCCGCCAGCGGGAGTGGGCCAGATACGCAGTATTTT. Variable domain in full (rest from reference TRBV28 and TRBJ2-3): DVKVTQSSRYLVKRTGEKVFLECVQDMDHENMFWYRQDPGLGLRLIYFSYDVKMKEKGDIPEGYSVSREKKERFSLILESASTNQTSMYLCASQNPASGSGPDTQYFGPGTRLTVL.

This clonotype has at least ten counts. CDR3 in DNA: TGCAGTGCGTCTTCGGGGCACGAGCAGTACTTC. It encodes CSASSGHEQYF. The J gene is TRBJ2-7, the V gene TRBV20-1; perhaps D is TRBD1 or TRBD2 (5 bases each). This CDR3 is built from 11 residues. CDR1 and CDR2 from the germline V gene are DFQATT and SNEGSKA (reference sequence). The V gene lost 6 bases and the J gene lost 5 bases, with 11 bases spanning the gap.

This rearrangement joins TRBV15 to TRBJ2-1; TRBD1 agrees at 9 bases. The junction had 7 bases not matched to a gene; V was cut back by 2 bases and J by 2 bases. Germline V gene sequence: CDR1 LNHNV, CDR2 YYDKDF (reference sequence). The CDR3 is made up of 17 amino acids. CDR3 protein: CATSRPPTGGTYNEQFF. The CDR3 nucleotides read TGTGCCACCAGCAGACCGCCCACAGGGGGCACCTACAATGAGCAGTTCTTC. Together with reference TRBV15 and TRBJ2-1, the CDR3 gives the full variable domain: DAMVIQNPRYQVTQFGKPVTLSCSQTLNHNVMYWYQQKSSQAPKLLFHYYDKDFNNEADTPDNFQSRRPNTSFCFLDIRSPGLGDTAMYLCATSRPPTGGTYNEQFFGPGTRLTVL.

The rearrangement uses TRBV7-9 and TRBJ1-2; D unresolved. V lost 5 bases, J lost 0 bases, and 10 bases lay in between. This CDR3 region has 14 residues. Germline loops: CDR1 SEHNR, CDR2 FQNEAQ (reference sequence). Written as DNA, the CDR3 is TGTGCCAGCAGCGACGGAGATTCTAACTATGGCTACACCTTC. It codes for CASSDGDSNYGYTF. The full variable domain, with the rest looked up from reference TRBV7-9 and TRBJ1-2, is DTGVSQNPRHKITKRGQNVTFRCDPISEHNRLYWYRQTLGQGPEFLTYFQNEAQLEKSRLLSDRFSAERPKGSFSTLEIQRTEQGDSAMYLCASSDGDSNYGYTFGSGTRLTVV.

This chain uses TRBV4-2 with TRBJ1-2, with D uncertain. V was cut by 5 bases and J by 1 base, with 23 bases left in between. The germline V gene encodes CDR1 LGHNA and CDR2 YNFKEQ. There are 18 residues in the CDR3. The CDR3 DNA is TGTGCCAGCAGCGAAAGTGGATGGCAGCCGAAGATTAACTATGGCTACACCTTC. Its translation: CASSESGWQPKINYGYTF.

In DNA form, the CDR3 reads TGTGCCAGCAGCTTTCCCAGGGGGCGGGTTCAGTCCCTCCACTTT. Protein product: CASSFPRGRVQSLHF. The chain carries TRBV7-9 and TRBJ1-6; 8 nucleotides agree with TRBD1. The CDR3 contains 15 residues. V trimming: 3 bases; J trimming: 14 bases; junction bases outside the gene matches: 12. The germline CDR1 and CDR2 sequences are SEHNR and FQNEAQ (reference sequence).

This clonotype has just a few counts. The V gene is TRBV7-8, the J gene TRBJ2-5; D is possibly TRBD1 or TRBD2 (5 bases each). There are 15 residues in the CDR3. Germline loops: CDR1 SGHVS, CDR2 FQNEAQ. V was pared by 1 base and J by 4 bases, with 13 bases between. The CDR3 DNA reads as TGTGCCAGCAGCTTAGGTCTACCTGGGGGAGAGACCCAGTACTTC. Translating it yields CASSLGLPGGETQYF. Full variable domain (outside the CDR3, taken from reference TRBV7-8 and TRBJ2-5): GAGVSQSPRYKVAKRGQDVALRCDPISGHVSLFWYQQALGQGPEFLTYFQNEAQLDKSGLPSDRFFAERPEGSVSTLKIQRTQQEDSAVYLCASSLGLPGGETQYFGPGTRLLVL.

The rearrangement joins TRBV5-4 to TRBJ1-2; 7 bases agree with TRBD1. After removal of 6 bases from V and 7 bases from J, the junction contained 12 bases not matched to a gene. CDR3 length: 14 amino acids. CDR1 SGHNT and CDR2 YYREEE come from the germline V gene (reference sequence). The CDR3 loop is CASIPQGGRSGYTF. In nucleotides, the CDR3 is TGTGCCAGCATCCCCCAGGGGGGAAGGTCTGGCTACACCTTC.

This clonotype was detected only a few times. This chain connects TRBV7-2 to TRBJ2-3; no firm D call. This CDR3 is 13 amino acids long. Germline V CDR1 and CDR2: SGHTA, FQGNSA. V shed 6 bases and J shed 0 bases, with 7 bases lying between them. The CDR3 nucleotides are TGTGCCAGCAGGAGCTGGAGCACAGATACGCAGTATTTT. Its protein product is CASRSWSTDTQYF.

V and J are TRBV11-2 and TRBJ2-3; 8 bases agree with TRBD1. CDR1 is SGHAT and CDR2 is FQNNGV in the germline V gene. CDR3 length: 16 residues. Unmatched junction bases numbered 12, after V lost 6 bases and J lost 4 bases. The CDR3 loop reads CASSSWIFRGPDTQYF. In DNA, the CDR3 is TGTGCCAGCAGTAGTTGGATTTTCAGGGGGCCAGATACGCAGTATTTT.

V usage is TRBV2 and J usage is TRBJ2-3; 11 bases align to TRBD2. The length of the CDR3 is 19 residues. CDR1 is SNHLY and CDR2 is FYNNEI in the germline V gene. The trim removed 7 bases at V and 2 bases at J, leaving 17 bases unmatched. The CDR3 sequence is CASNPAGGTSGRITDTQYF. The CDR3 nucleotides are TGTGCCAGCAACCCTGCCGGTGGGACTAGCGGCCGAATCACAGATACGCAGTATTTT.

This chain joins TRBV5-1 and TRBJ1-4; tentative D call: TRBD1 (6 bases). This CDR3 has 12 residues. The V gene lost 5 bases and the J gene lost 5 bases, with 7 bases spanning the gap. Germline assignment: CDR1 SGHRS and CDR2 YFSETQ. The CDR3 coding sequence is TGCGCCAGCAGGGGGGCGAATGAAAAACTGTTTTTT. Amino acid sequence: CASRGANEKLFF.

A few counts support this clonotype. The DNA is left out, because the CDR3 cannot be placed on it with certainty; the CDR3 is given as TCRdb lists it. This sequence joins TRBV7-8 and TRBJ1-4. The CDR3 length equals 14 residues, ends included. Germline V gene lookup returns CDR1 SGHVS and CDR2 FQNEAQ. The CDR3: CASSSRRNEKLFFF.

This clonotype occurred a few times. The chain joins TRBV24-1 to TRBJ2-1; 9 nucleotides match TRBD2. The V segment lost 2 bases and the J segment 6 bases; nucleotides outside the gene matches: 10. CDR1 and CDR2 from the germline V gene are KGHDR and SFDVKD. This CDR3 contains 17 residues. CDR3 bases: TGTGCCACCAGTGATTCGCGGGGACTAGCCGATCTCAATGAGCAGTTCTTC. Its protein product is CATSDSRGLADLNEQFF.

This sequence joins TRBV6-6 and TRBJ2-1; 8 nucleotides match TRBD2. Germline trimming cut 6 bases from V and 6 bases from J; bases unmatched to any gene: 7. This CDR3 is 14 amino acids long. Germline V gene sequence: CDR1 MNHNY, CDR2 SVGAGI (reference sequence). The CDR3: CASSRGGGFNEQFF. The CDR3 bases are TGTGCCAGCAGCCGGGGGGGCGGGTTCAATGAGCAGTTCTTC.

The V gene is TRBV20-1, the J gene TRBJ1-1, with D tentatively TRBD1 (6 bases). Germline V lookup: CDR1 DFQATT, CDR2 SNEGSKA (reference sequence). V dropped 2 bases and J dropped 0 bases, with 16 bases sitting between them. The CDR3 has 16 amino acids. The CDR3: CSARSGAGTLNTEAFF. DNA of the CDR3: TGCAGTGCTAGAAGTGGGGCCGGGACACTGAACACTGAAGCTTTCTTT.

This chain connects TRBV27 to TRBJ2-7, with 9 nucleotides matching TRBD2. Unmatched junction bases numbered 6, after V lost 1 base and J lost 5 bases. The CDR3 extends over 15 amino acids. CDR1 and CDR2 (germline): MNHEY, SMNVEV (reference sequence). The CDR3 bases are TGTGCCAGCAGTTTATGGGCGGGGGGGCGAAACGAGCAGTACTTC. The encoded protein is CASSLWAGGRNEQYF.

The chain joins TRBV6-5 to TRBJ1-2; tentative D call: TRBD1 (6 bases). V was clipped by 3 bases and J by 3 bases, with 14 bases between them. This CDR3 is 15 amino acids long. The germline V gene encodes CDR1 MNHEY and CDR2 SVGAGI. CDR3 nucleotides: TGTGCCAGCAGTTATAGGGACACAGGATACTATGGCTACACCTTC. Protein: CASSYRDTGYYGYTF.